A selection of T cell receptor beta chains follows, all from one sample in a study of blood T cell repertoires in COVID-19. Assay used: immunoSEQ multiplex PCR; TCRdb lists only in-frame clones, some missing. The profile shows more than 150,000 clones, nearly 80% of them singletons. Material: peripheral blood. The origin of the receptors is a woman in her 70s with acute or convalescent COVID-19. CDR3s include the opening cysteine and the closing phenylalanine or tryptophan. The D gene is left open where the match is weak. Expanded clones are given a class, and other clones once, few, many or no size at all.

D gene	J gene	V gene	clone size	CDR3 DNA	CDR3 protein
TRBD2	TRBJ2-5	TRBV3-1/TRBV3-2	once	TGTGCCAGCAGCCAAGGGACTAGCGGGAGCGAGACCCAGTACTTC	CASSQGTSGSETQYF
.	TRBJ2-5	TRBV19	.	TGTGCCAGTAGCCTACGACAGGACCAAGAGACCCAGTACTTC	CASSLRQDQETQYF
TRBD2	TRBJ2-1	TRBV27	.	TGTGCCACGAGAGCCGGGACTAGACCGCTTAATGAGCAGTTCTTC	CATRAGTRPLNEQFF
.	TRBJ2-2	TRBV27	.	TGTGCCAGCAGTTTAAGGGCAGGGGTTCACGGGGAGCTGTTTTTT	CASSLRAGVHGELFF
.	TRBJ2-7	TRBV24-1	.	TGTGCCACCAGTAGAGAAGGGACTCCCAAGTACTTC	CATSREGTPKYF
.	TRBJ1-2	TRBV10-3	.	TGTGCCATCAGTAGGACCCGAGAGGAGGACTATGGCTACACCTTC	CAISRTREEDYGYTF
TRBD1	TRBJ1-1	TRBV5-8	.	TGTGCCAGCAGCTCACGCCACAGGGGGGCCCAACTTGAAGCTTTCTTT	CASSSRHRGAQLEAFF
.	TRBJ2-5	TRBV19	once	TGTGCCAGTAGTATAGCGGGAATTGCGGAGACCCAGTACTTC	CASSIAGIAETQYF
TRBD2	TRBJ2-7	TRBV19	.	TGTGCCAGTAGCCCGGGGGGGTACGAGCAGTACTTC	CASSPGGYEQYF
.	TRBJ2-7	TRBV19	.	TGTGCCAGTAGTATAGATTTACAGAGCTACGAGCAGTACTTC	CASSIDLQSYEQYF
.	TRBJ2-1	TRBV27	.	TGTGCCAGCAGTTTATCGAACCGGGGCAATGAGCAGTTCTTC	CASSLSNRGNEQFF